Shown below are 28 T cell receptor beta chains from a single sample sequenced in a study of blood T cell repertoires in COVID-19. Profiling relied on immunoSEQ multiplex PCR, and the TCRdb table lists in-frame clones only, not all of them. The sample contains approximately 32,000 clones, 90% to 95% of which appear only once. Sequenced sample: peripheral blood. These receptors were collected from a man aged 60 to 75 with acute or convalescent COVID-19.

The gene calls are TRBV7-2 and TRBJ2-2, with 7 bases that match TRBD2. The CDR3 spans 15 residues. J gave up 7 bases and V 1 base, and 6 bases lay outside the gene matches. From germline, CDR1 is SGHTA and CDR2 FQGNSA. The CDR3 sequence is CASSLVGREGGELFF. The CDR3 DNA sequence: TGTGCCAGCAGCTTAGTCGGCAGGGAGGGCGGGGAGCTGTTTTTT.

This clone was counted a single time. J is TRBJ1-4 and V is TRBV7-9; 7 positions agree with TRBD1. Unmatched junction bases numbered 10, after V lost 5 bases and J lost 7 bases. Looked up from germline, CDR1 is SEHNR and CDR2 is FQNEAQ (reference sequence). This CDR3 comprises 15 residues. The CDR3, as DNA: TGTGCCAGCAGCGGTGGAGGGGGCGCCTTTGAAAAACTGTTTTTT. Translated, it gives CASSGGGGAFEKLFF.

The count of this clone is one. The J gene is TRBJ2-7, the V gene TRBV6-5; 8 bases line up with TRBD2. Per the germline V gene, CDR1 is MNHEY and CDR2 is SVGAGI. The CDR3 totals 16 residues. The V segment lost 1 base and the J segment 2 bases; nucleotides outside the gene matches: 7. CDR3 in amino acids: CASSYFWTSSPYEQYF. The CDR3 DNA sequence: TGTGCCAGCAGTTACTTCTGGACTAGCAGCCCCTACGAGCAGTACTTC.

The CDR3 sequence: CASSIGTGLRETQYF. For the CDR3, the DNA is TGTGCCAGCTCAATTGGGACAGGGCTCCGGGAGACCCAGTACTTC. The chain combines TRBV18 with TRBJ2-5; 9 bases are shared with TRBD1. Losses at the gene ends were 5 bases for V and 5 bases for J; bases not matched to a gene: 9. From germline, CDR1 is KGHSH and CDR2 LQKENI. The CDR3 spans 15 residues.

This sequence joins TRBV9 and TRBJ2-5; 8 bases are shared with TRBD2. From germline, CDR1 is SGDLS and CDR2 YYNGEE. CDR3 length: 15 amino acids. Trimming took 0 bases from V and 2 from J; bases not matched to a gene: 3. The CDR3 loop reads CASSVDGRVQETQYF. DNA of the CDR3: TGTGCCAGCAGCGTAGACGGGAGGGTTCAAGAGACCCAGTACTTC.

CDR3 region: CASSQQGPPNYGYTF. The CDR3 DNA is TGTGCCAGCTCACAGCAGGGCCCTCCTAACTATGGCTACACCTTC. This chain links TRBV18 with TRBJ1-2; a weak D match, TRBD1 (5 bases). The CDR3 totals 15 residues. Looked up from germline, CDR1 is KGHSH and CDR2 is LQKENI. Between the trimmed V and J ends, which lost 4 bases and 0 bases, there was a span of 12 bases.

The chain has TRBV6-5 and TRBJ2-7; D gene ambiguous. The V end was cut by 7 bases, the J end by 2 bases, with 9 bases between. Germline CDR1 reads MNHEY; CDR2 reads SVGAGI. The CDR3 runs 12 residues. CDR3 loop: CASTSTAYEQYF. DNA of the CDR3: TGTGCCAGCACCTCCACAGCCTACGAGCAGTACTTC.

V and J are TRBV11-2 and TRBJ2-7; D not resolved. The CDR3 consists of 13 residues. Germline CDR1 is SGHAT and CDR2 is FQNNGV. V lost 0 bases and J 7 bases, leaving 10 bases between the germline ends. The CDR3 bases are TGTGCCAGCAGCTTAGAACCCGCTAGGGAGCAGTACTTC. Protein sequence: CASSLEPAREQYF. The full variable domain, with the rest looked up from reference TRBV11-2 and TRBJ2-7, is EAGVAQSPRYKIIEKRQSVAFWCNPISGHATLYWYQQILGQGPKLLIQFQNNGVVDDSQLPKDRFSAERLKGVDSTLKIQPAKLEDSAVYLCASSLEPAREQYFGPGTRLTVT.

This chain links TRBV5-5 with TRBJ1-2; no clear D gene. The CDR3 consists of 12 residues. Trimming shortened V by 2 bases and J by 7 bases, and 9 bases separated the two germline ends. Looked up from germline, CDR1 is SGHKS and CDR2 is YYEKEE (reference sequence). In DNA form, the CDR3 reads TGTGCCAGCAGCTTAACCGGGTTTGGCTACACCTTC. Protein: CASSLTGFGYTF.

V and J are TRBV11-2 and TRBJ2-3, with no clear D. Looked up from germline, CDR1 is SGHAT and CDR2 is FQNNGV. This CDR3 contains 13 residues. Trimming took 2 bases from V and 7 from J, leaving 10 bases between them. This CDR3 reads CASSLRWQNTQYF. CDR3 bases: TGTGCCAGCAGCTTAAGATGGCAAAATACGCAGTATTTT.

The gene calls are TRBV7-8 and TRBJ1-2, with D uncertain. The CDR3 contains 13 residues. V was cut by 2 bases and J by 4 bases, with 8 bases left in between. Germline V gene data show CDR1 as SGHVS and CDR2 as FQNEAQ. CDR3: CASSLRQTYGYTF. In DNA form, the CDR3 reads TGTGCCAGCAGCTTAAGACAAACCTATGGCTACACCTTC.

CDR3 residues: CASSWTSENTEAFF. CDR3 sequence (DNA): TGTGCCAGTAGTTGGACAAGCGAGAACACTGAAGCTTTCTTT. The V and J genes are TRBV19 and TRBJ1-1; TRBD1 might be the D (5 bases). CDR1 is LNHDA, CDR2 SQIVND, per germline (reference sequence). V gave up 5 bases and J gave up 1 base, with 11 bases separating them. The CDR3 totals 14 residues. Variable domain in full (rest from reference TRBV19 and TRBJ1-1): DGGITQSPKYLFRKEGQNVTLSCEQNLNHDAMYWYRQDPGQGLRLIYYSQIVNDFQKGDIAEGYSVSREKKESFPLTVTSAQKNPTAFYLCASSWTSENTEAFFGQGTRLTVV.

This rearrangement joins TRBV10-3 to TRBJ1-6; TRBD1 is a possible D gene (6 bases). CDR3 length: 15 residues. Germline V CDR1 and CDR2: ENHRY, SYGVKD. The V gene lost 4 bases and the J gene lost 8 bases, with 15 bases spanning the gap. CDR3 nucleotides: TGTGCCATCAGTGGGGTGGGGGCCCGTGATTCACCCCTCCACTTT. This translates into CAISGVGARDSPLHF.

The chain recombines TRBV30 with TRBJ2-7, with 7 bases lining up with TRBD1. This CDR3 comprises 14 residues. Germline-derived CDR1 and CDR2 are GTSNPN and SVGIG (reference sequence). The V segment lost 2 bases and the J segment 7 bases; nucleotides outside the gene matches: 11. CDR3 region: CAWSSRDRVSEQYF. The CDR3 DNA is TGTGCCTGGAGTTCCCGAGACAGGGTTAGTGAGCAGTACTTC.

The sample holds one count of this clone. The gene calls are TRBV7-3 and TRBJ2-1; 12 bases agree with TRBD2. J lost 9 bases, V lost 5 bases, and 8 bases had no gene match. The CDR3 loop spans 15 amino acids. Germline V gives CDR1 SGHTA, CDR2 FQGTGA. CDR3 DNA: TGTGCCAGCAGCCCGCTAGCGGGAGGGCCCGTTGAGCAGTTCTTC. Its translation: CASSPLAGGPVEQFF. Complete variable domain (other parts from reference TRBV7-3 and TRBJ2-1): GAGVSQTPSNKVTEKGKYVELRCDPISGHTALYWYRQSLGQGPEFLIYFQGTGAADDSGLPNDRFFAVRPEGSVSTLKIQRTERGDSAVYLCASSPLAGGPVEQFFGPGTRLTVL.

The chain combines TRBV5-1 with TRBJ2-2; 10 bases line up with TRBD1. The CDR3 is 16 amino acids. V lost 6 bases, J lost 6 bases, and 11 bases stayed unmatched. The germline CDR1 and CDR2 sequences are SGHRS and YFSETQ. In nucleotides, the CDR3 is TGCGCCAGCAAACCTGACAGGGGGCGAGATTCCGGGGAGCTGTTTTTT. Encoded protein: CASKPDRGRDSGELFF.

V is TRBV27 and J is TRBJ2-1; TRBD1 agrees at 8 bases. This CDR3 spans 14 amino acids. With 8 bases clipped from V and 2 bases from J, the junction kept 5 bases outside the gene matches. Germline CDR1 is MNHEY and CDR2 is SMNVEV (reference sequence). The CDR3 DNA is TGTGCCAGCGGTGGACAGGGCACCTACAATGAGCAGTTCTTC. It translates to CASGGQGTYNEQFF.

The chain carries TRBV6-5 and TRBJ1-1; D gene unclear. Trimming took off 2 bases at V and 11 bases at J, with 9 bases between the two ends. The germline gives CDR1 MNHEY, CDR2 SVGAGI. CDR3 size: 11 residues. This CDR3 is CASSYRESAFF. The CDR3 coding sequence is TGTGCCAGCAGTTACAGAGAGTCCGCTTTCTTT.

The chain joins TRBV6-5 to TRBJ2-2; 11 bases align to TRBD2. This CDR3 comprises 15 residues. V was clipped by 8 bases and J by 5 bases; unmatched bases: 7. Per germline, CDR1 MNHEY and CDR2 SVGAGI. CDR3 sequence reads: CASGVRTSGTGELFF. In DNA form, the CDR3 reads TGTGCCAGCGGCGTTCGGACTAGCGGGACCGGGGAGCTGTTTTTT.

The rearrangement links TRBV6-2 or TRBV6-3 to TRBJ2-7; 7 bases agree with TRBD1. The CDR3 is 15 amino acids. Germline V CDR1 and CDR2: MNHEY, SVGEGT. V lost 6 bases to trimming and J lost 0 bases; unmatched junction nucleotides: 8. CDR3 coding DNA: TGTGCCAGCAGCTTGGACAGGACCAGCTCCTACGAGCAGTACGTC. It is translated as CASSLDRTSSYEQYV.

The chain links TRBV5-4 to TRBJ2-5, with 8 positions matching TRBD2. The CDR3 sequence is 15 residues long. J gave up 5 bases and V 6 bases, and 12 bases lay outside the gene matches. Looked up from germline, CDR1 is SGHNT and CDR2 is YYREEE (reference sequence). In DNA form, the CDR3 reads TGTGCCAGCACCCCCGCGGCGGGGGGCGCGGAGACCCAGTACTTC. It encodes CASTPAAGGAETQYF. Variable domain in full (rest from reference TRBV5-4 and TRBJ2-5): ETGVTQSPTHLIKTRGQQVTLRCSSQSGHNTVSWYQQALGQGPQFIFQYYREEENGRGNFPPRFSGLQFPNYSSELNVNALELDDSALYLCASTPAAGGAETQYFGPGTRLLVL.

The chain combines TRBV7-9 with TRBJ1-5; no definite D call. CDR3 length: 14 amino acids. Germline V gene sequence: CDR1 SEHNR, CDR2 FQNEAQ (reference sequence). The ends were cut back, 6 bases at V and 6 bases at J, with 15 bases in the middle. DNA of the CDR3: TGTGCCAGCAGAGGCGGAGGGAAGCGTCAGCCCCAGCATTTT. Translation gives CASRGGGKRQPQHF.

The chain combines TRBV7-2 with TRBJ2-1; possible D gene TRBD2, 5 bases. The germline CDR1 and CDR2 sequences are SGHTA and FQGNSA. This CDR3 spans 15 amino acids. Trimming took off 5 bases at V and 9 bases at J, with 20 bases between the two ends. CDR3 bases: TGTGCCAGCAGCCTGTCTGCCGGGGTGGACGGTGAGCAGTTCTTC. Protein product: CASSLSAGVDGEQFF.

This chain uses TRBV3-1 (or the pseudogene TRBV3-2) with TRBJ2-3; D is possibly TRBD2 (6 bases). The CDR3 loop spans 15 amino acids. V was trimmed by 4 bases and J by 1 base, leaving 12 bases between them. Germline V gene data show CDR1 as LGHDT and CDR2 as YNNKEL (reference sequence). CDR3 loop: CASSREAGRTDTQYF. The CDR3 DNA is TGTGCCAGCAGCCGGGAAGCGGGTCGCACAGATACGCAGTATTTT.

The chain links TRBV24-1 to TRBJ2-1; D may be TRBD2 (5 bases). The V gene lost 5 bases and the J gene lost 5 bases, with 15 bases spanning the gap. The CDR3 extends over 15 amino acids. From germline, CDR1 is KGHDR and CDR2 SFDVKD. The CDR3 loop is CATSGASSIDNEQFF. The CDR3 bases are TGTGCCACCAGTGGAGCTAGCAGTATCGACAATGAGCAGTTCTTC.

The chain carries TRBV19 and TRBJ1-5; D may be TRBD1 (5 bases). The V and J ends lost 5 bases and 4 bases respectively, with 15 bases between them. CDR1 and CDR2 (germline): LNHDA, SQIVND (reference sequence). The length of the CDR3 is 15 residues. The CDR3 protein is CASSALDRSNQPQHF. The DNA of the CDR3 is TGTGCCAGTAGTGCCCTCGACAGATCTAATCAGCCCCAGCATTTT.

This sequence joins TRBV5-6 and TRBJ2-1; 7 bases are a match to TRBD2. V lost 4 bases, J lost 8 bases, and 9 bases stayed unmatched. Per germline, CDR1 SGHDT and CDR2 YYEEEE. The CDR3 spans 14 residues. For the CDR3, the DNA is TGTGCCAGCAGCGGGGGGGACTACCTCCATGAGCAGTTCTTC. Protein sequence: CASSGGDYLHEQFF.

The chain links TRBV2 to TRBJ2-1; D may be TRBD2 (7 bases). Trimming shortened V by 5 bases and J by 0 bases, and 14 bases separated the two germline ends. The germline V gene encodes CDR1 SNHLY and CDR2 FYNNEI. The CDR3 loop spans 16 amino acids. CDR3 DNA: TGTGCCAGCAGTTTCGGCGGGGGCCACTCCTACAATGAGCAGTTCTTC. Amino acid sequence: CASSFGGGHSYNEQFF.